Sequencing of this T cell receptor beta chain was carried out in a study of vaccination effects on CD4 cells after COVID-19. Study-level results: Relatively few convalescent patients took part in the study, which had no early post-infection timepoints.

Following culture for about ten days, CD4+ T cells were isolated. Two-dose vaccination with either BNT162b2 or mRNA-1273 was given to the participants. Fresh IL-2-containing medium replaced half the medium on days 3 and 7. Trimming left V 9 bases short and J 0 bases short, with 23 bases between. CDR1 is LNHDA, CDR2 SQIVND, per germline (reference sequence). There are 17 residues in the CDR3. In this sample, this clone turned up once. Its target is not known. The data were produced by immunoSEQ multiplex PCR, yet TCRdb's version contains in-frame clones alone and is incomplete. Here the sample spans 57,000 or so clones, about four fifths being singletons.

The TCR sequence derives from a human donor who received a COVID-19 vaccine. This chain uses TRBV19 with TRBJ1-2; D gene unclear. The sequencing here drew on CD4+ T cells from PBMCs cultured without peptide, taken after COVID-19 vaccination. CDR3 in DNA: TGTGCCAGCCTCTATGACTCCGTGTTGGCTCCTAACTATGGCTACACCTTC. Translating it yields CASLYDSVLAPNYGYTF.